Presented here are 27 T cell receptor beta chains from one specimen sequenced in a study of blood T cells in healthy people across ages. The authors ran a second PCR of roughly 6 to 11 cycles using a sample-barcoded 5' primer and a J-beta primer mix. TCRdb redid the calling of the 5' RACE reads with MiXCR, one entry per CDR3 protein. Seen here are fewer than 800,000 distinct CDR3 sequences, approximately 25% observed once, and the top ten hold just under 9.5%. The sample was also linked to a second study, of T cells of mothers and their children.

Sequenced sample: blood. Receptors were obtained from a boy aged 5 to 17 in good health.

The J gene is TRBJ1-1, the V gene TRBV28, with D possibly TRBD1 on 6 matching bases. CDR1 and CDR2 (germline): MDHEN, SYDVKM. Deletions cut 5 bases from V and 6 bases from J, with 19 bases between. This CDR3 contains 15 residues. CDR3 sequence reads: CASSLKQGGLPEAFF. The CDR3, as DNA: TGTGCCAGCAGTCTAAAACAGGGAGGTCTCCCTGAAGCTTTCTTT. The whole variable domain, filled in from reference TRBV28 and TRBJ1-1, reads DVKVTQSSRYLVKRTGEKVFLECVQDMDHENMFWYRQDPGLGLRLIYFSYDVKMKEKGDIPEGYSVSREKKERFSLILESASTNQTSMYLCASSLKQGGLPEAFFGQGTRLTVV.

This clonotype has more than one count but fewer than ten. The chain recombines TRBV7-2 with TRBJ2-1; 7 nucleotides line up with TRBD2. CDR1 and CDR2 from the germline V gene are SGHTA and FQGNSA. The CDR3 runs to 18 residues. V shed 3 bases and J 3 bases; nucleotides not matched to a gene: 14. CDR3 nucleotide sequence: TGTGCCAGCAGCTTGTACCCCTGGAGCGGGGACTACTACAATGAGCAGTTCTTC. The encoded protein is CASSLYPWSGDYYNEQFF.

This chain connects TRBV20-1 to TRBJ2-5; 8 bases are a match to TRBD1. CDR1 and CDR2 (germline): DFQATT, SNEGSKA (reference sequence). J lost 7 bases, V lost 6 bases, and 10 bases had no gene match. This CDR3 is 13 amino acids long. Written as DNA, the CDR3 is TGCAGTGCAAATACAGGGGGAATGGGGACCCAGTACTTC. This gives the protein CSANTGGMGTQYF.

The chain carries TRBV11-2 and TRBJ2-7; TRBD1 agrees at 8 bases. TRBJ2-5 matches the DNA end more closely, so the J call is doubtful. The germline gives CDR1 SGHAT, CDR2 FQNNGV. The CDR3 runs 15 residues. The CDR3 loop is CASSLMGQAGETQYF. CDR3 nucleotides: TGTGCCAGCAGCTTAATGGGACAGGCTGGAGAGACCCAGTACTTC.

This clonotype showed up just once. The J gene is TRBJ1-1, the V gene TRBV6-5; possible D gene TRBD1, 6 bases. There are 15 residues in the CDR3. Trimming stripped 0 bases from V and 6 bases from J, with 14 bases between. Germline V CDR1 and CDR2: MNHEY, SVGAGI. The CDR3 DNA is TGTGCCAGCAGTTACTCCCTCACAGGGATAGCTGAAGCTTTCTTT. Amino acids: CASSYSLTGIAEAFF.

V and J are TRBV2 and TRBJ2-3; D possibly corresponds to TRBD2 (5 bases). The V gene lost 8 bases and the J gene lost 6 bases, with 21 bases spanning the gap. The CDR3 runs to 15 residues. Germline V gene sequence: CDR1 SNHLY, CDR2 FYNNEI. CDR3 DNA sequence: TGTGCCAGCGCCGCTGAAGCGGACGACTTGGATACGCAGTATTTT. This translates into CASAAEADDLDTQYF. The full variable domain, its missing parts supplied by reference TRBV2 and TRBJ2-3, is EPEVTQTPSHQVTQMGQEVILRCVPISNHLYFYWYRQILGQKVEFLVSFYNNEISEKSEIFDDQFSVERPDGSNFTLKIRSTKLEDSAMYFCASAAEADDLDTQYFGPGTRLTVL.

This clonotype showed up just a few times. The CDR3 region has the DNA TGTGCCAGCAGTTTAGAGTCTTTTCATAGCGGGAGGGCCGTAGATACGCAGTATTTT. This translates into CASSLESFHSGRAVDTQYF. V gene TRBV28 combines with J gene TRBJ2-3; 11 nucleotides line up with TRBD2. V shed 2 bases and J 5 bases; nucleotides not matched to a gene: 15. Germline CDR1 and CDR2: MDHEN and SYDVKM. The CDR3 covers 19 residues.

Only a few counts were recorded for this clonotype. The rearrangement uses TRBV7-2 and TRBJ1-2, with a weak D call TRBD1 (5 bases). CDR3 size: 13 residues. CDR1 and CDR2 (germline): SGHTA, FQGNSA. Trimming cost V 5 bases and J 8 bases, with 15 bases left between them. The DNA for the CDR3 is TGTGCCAGCAGCCCTCAGGGTTTTCGGGGCTACACCTTC. Its translation is CASSPQGFRGYTF.

The rearrangement links TRBV6-5 to TRBJ2-2, with 8 bases lining up with TRBD2. CDR1 is MNHEY and CDR2 is SVGAGI in the germline V gene. The CDR3 is 14 residues long. Unmatched junction bases numbered 1, after V lost 7 bases and J lost 0 bases. This chain's CDR3 is CASKRETNTGELFF. Written as DNA, the CDR3 is TGTGCCAGCAAGCGGGAGACGAACACCGGGGAGCTGTTTTTT.

This clonotype was observed a few times. The rearrangement uses TRBV7-9 and TRBJ1-4; unclear D gene. The V end was cut by 5 bases, the J end by 6 bases, with 13 bases between. The CDR3 contains 14 residues. Germline lookup yields CDR1 SEHNR and CDR2 FQNEAQ (reference sequence). The CDR3 coding sequence is TGTGCCAGCAGCACCGGTGGGTCGGATGAAAAACTGTTTTTT. Translating gives CASSTGGSDEKLFF.

The rearrangement joins TRBV7-2 to TRBJ1-1, with D hard to call. This CDR3 comprises 12 residues. V lost 8 bases to trimming and J lost 0 bases, with 7 bases between them. In germline, CDR1 is SGHTA, CDR2 FQGNSA. Written as DNA, the CDR3 is TGTGCCAGCCACGGGGTGAACACTGAAGCTTTCTTT. Translating gives CASHGVNTEAFF.

The chain uses TRBV3-1 and TRBJ2-3, with D uncertain. V lost 0 bases, J lost 10 bases, and 17 bases lay in between. The CDR3 covers 15 residues. The germline V gene has CDR1 LGHDT and CDR2 YNNKEL (reference sequence). This chain's CDR3 is CASSQDFFPDMAQYF. The CDR3 DNA is TGTGCCAGCAGCCAAGACTTTTTCCCCGATATGGCGCAGTATTTT.

The V call is TRBV20-1, the J call TRBJ1-2; maybe TRBD1 (6 bases). With 0 bases removed from V and 6 bases from J, the gap between germline ends came to 17 bases. Per germline, CDR1 DFQATT and CDR2 SNEGSKA (reference sequence). This CDR3 is built from 15 residues. This chain's CDR3 is CSARDQEQGLDGYTF. CDR3 coding DNA: TGCAGTGCTAGAGATCAGGAACAGGGCCTGGATGGCTACACCTTC.

V is TRBV29-1 and J is TRBJ2-1, with D unclear. V dropped 4 bases and J dropped 4 bases, with 11 bases sitting between them. CDR1 is SQVTM and CDR2 is ANQGSEA in the germline V gene. The CDR3 totals 13 residues. DNA of the CDR3: TGCAGCGTTGTTGTGTTGTCGTACAATGAGCAGTTCTTC. Its translation is CSVVVLSYNEQFF.

DNA for the CDR3: TGCGCCAGCAGTCAAGATAGCGGGACCCCGGGGGAGACCCAGTACTTC. It codes for CASSQDSGTPGETQYF. V gene TRBV5-1 combines with J gene TRBJ2-5, with 8 bases aligning to TRBD2. Per germline, CDR1 SGHRS and CDR2 YFSETQ. The CDR3 loop spans 16 amino acids. Trimming cost V 5 bases and J 5 bases; bases outside gene matches: 14.

This clonotype was seen only a few times. The DNA of the CDR3 is TGTGCCAGCAGCTCCGGCGGGGACCCTGTCGTTTACGAGCAGTACTTC. This codes for CASSSGGDPVVYEQYF. V is TRBV13 and J is TRBJ2-7; perhaps TRBD2 as D (6 bases). Germline V gene data show CDR1 as PRHDT and CDR2 as FYEKMQ (reference sequence). V lost 4 bases and J 4 bases, leaving 20 bases between the germline ends. The CDR3 runs 16 residues.

This rearrangement joins TRBV2 to TRBJ2-1; a possible D gene is TRBD2 (6 bases). The germline V gene has CDR1 SNHLY and CDR2 FYNNEI. This CDR3 is 14 amino acids long. V was clipped by 6 bases and J by 5 bases, with 14 bases between them. The CDR3 coding sequence is TGTGCCAGCAGGGCCTATCGCGGGGACAATGAGCAGTTCTTC. The encoded protein is CASRAYRGDNEQFF.

This clonotype was counted only a few times. V and J are TRBV20-1 and TRBJ2-3; D not resolved. The CDR3 length is 14 residues. Trimming took 0 bases from V and 8 from J, leaving 15 bases between them. The germline V gene has CDR1 DFQATT and CDR2 SNEGSKA (reference sequence). This CDR3 is CSARDFYRDRTQYF. CDR3 nucleotides: TGCAGTGCTAGAGATTTTTACCGCGACCGTACGCAGTATTTT.

This chain uses TRBV29-1 with TRBJ2-5; 8 positions agree with TRBD1. Germline values: CDR1 SQVTM, CDR2 ANQGSEA. Trimming took 7 bases from V and 0 from J; bases not matched to a gene: 7. CDR3 length equals 14 residues. The CDR3 DNA is TGCAGCGGAGGGACAGGAGTAAACCAAGAGACCCAGTACTTC. It translates to CSGGTGVNQETQYF.

The gene calls are TRBV20-1 and TRBJ2-4; 9 bases are shared with TRBD2. Trimming removed 6 bases from V and 2 bases from J; junction bases left unmatched: 8. Germline loops: CDR1 DFQATT, CDR2 SNEGSKA (reference sequence). This CDR3 comprises 15 residues. The CDR3 DNA is TGCAGTGCAGTGACTAGCGGAGGTCCCAAAAACATTCAGTACTTC. Translated, it gives CSAVTSGGPKNIQYF.

This clonotype came up a few times. The chain couples TRBV6-6 to TRBJ1-4; 12 nucleotides line up with TRBD1. This CDR3 has 14 amino acids. Per germline, CDR1 MNHNY and CDR2 SVGAGI (reference sequence). The junction had 4 bases not matched to a gene; V was cut back by 6 bases and J by 8 bases. CDR3 in DNA: TGTGCCAGCAGAGGGACAGGGGGCGCGGAAAAACTGTTTTTT. This translates into CASRGTGGAEKLFF.

This clonotype was seen only a few times. The rearrangement joins TRBV4-1 to TRBJ1-5, with D perhaps TRBD1 (6 bases). Germline V gene data show CDR1 as MGHRA and CDR2 as YSYEKL. This CDR3 has 17 amino acids. Trimming stripped 0 bases from V and 7 bases from J, with 19 bases between. CDR3 bases: TGCGCCAGCAGCCAAGAGGCAGGGGAGAGTAGGAGACAGCCCCAGCATTTT. It yields the protein CASSQEAGESRRQPQHF.

CDR3 DNA: TGCAGCGTCTGGGTTCAGGCGTCCTACAATGAGCAGTTCTTC. Its protein is CSVWVQASYNEQFF. The chain combines TRBV29-1 with TRBJ2-1; the D is unclear. The length of the CDR3 is 14 residues. Germline V gene lookup returns CDR1 SQVTM and CDR2 ANQGSEA. Trimming shortened V by 6 bases and J by 1 base, and 13 bases separated the two germline ends.

This chain joins TRBV7-3 and TRBJ1-1, with a possible D match to TRBD1 (6 bases). The germline CDR1 and CDR2 sequences are SGHTA and FQGTGA. The CDR3 sequence is 15 residues long. V was trimmed by 5 bases and J by 4 bases, leaving 17 bases between them. As DNA, the CDR3 is TGTGCCAGCAGCGAGAGTTTGGACAGTCGCACTGAAGCTTTCTTT. As protein: CASSESLDSRTEAFF.

This clonotype appeared a few times. The J gene is TRBJ1-1, the V gene TRBV19; TRBD1 is a possible D gene (6 bases). Germline values: CDR1 LNHDA, CDR2 SQIVND (reference sequence). Trimming pared 3 bases from V and 8 bases from J, leaving 16 bases between. The CDR3 is 14 amino acids. CDR3 sequence reads: CASSIEQGWPEAFF. CDR3 sequence (DNA): TGTGCCAGTAGTATTGAACAGGGTTGGCCCGAAGCTTTCTTT. The full variable domain, with the rest looked up from reference TRBV19 and TRBJ1-1, is DGGITQSPKYLFRKEGQNVTLSCEQNLNHDAMYWYRQDPGQGLRLIYYSQIVNDFQKGDIAEGYSVSREKKESFPLTVTSAQKNPTAFYLCASSIEQGWPEAFFGQGTRLTVV.

V is TRBV11-2 and J is TRBJ2-7; the D call may be TRBD1 or TRBD2 (6 bases each). Germline CDR1 is SGHAT and CDR2 is FQNNGV. V was trimmed by 8 bases and J by 1 base, leaving 18 bases between them. CDR3 length: 15 amino acids. The chain's CDR3 is CASATGAEISYEQYF. The CDR3 region has the DNA TGTGCCAGCGCTACGGGGGCGGAGATTTCCTACGAGCAGTACTTC.

This clonotype has more than one count but fewer than ten. This sequence joins TRBV6-5 and TRBJ2-3; the D gene could be TRBD1 or TRBD2 (5 bases each). Germline CDR1 MNHEY, CDR2 SVGAGI. V gave up 2 bases and J gave up 5 bases, with 11 bases separating them. This CDR3 region has 14 residues. CDR3 bases: TGTGCCAGCAGTTACCGGGACGGTGGAGATACGCAGTATTTT. Amino acid sequence: CASSYRDGGDTQYF.